The 30 T cell receptor beta chains below all came from one sample that was sequenced in a study of identical twins. TCRdb independently ran MiXCR on the 5' RACE reads; one entry per CDR3 protein. This sample yields about 720,000 distinct CDR3 sequences, of which 8.6% are seen a single time; more than 0.75% belongs to the top ten. These data were also filed under a second study, of yellow fever vaccine responses in identical twins.

The specimen sequenced was PBMCs. The receptor source for this set is a woman aged 18-29 years in good health.

The genes are TRBV30 and TRBJ2-1, with D perhaps matching TRBD2 (7 bases). Germline CDR1 and CDR2: GTSNPN and SVGIG (reference sequence). This CDR3 spans 13 amino acids. Trimming left V 2 bases short and J 8 bases short, with 13 bases between. The DNA of the CDR3 is TGTGCCTGGAGTTGGGGAGGGGGGGATGAGCAGTTCTTC. Amino acids: CAWSWGGGDEQFF.

The V call is TRBV4-2, the J call TRBJ2-3; 9 nucleotides agree with TRBD2. Germline CDR1 and CDR2: LGHNA and YNFKEQ. The CDR3 runs 17 residues. V was pared by 4 bases and J by 3 bases, with 11 bases of the junction left unmatched. CDR3 sequence: CASSPSARGGATDTQYF. CDR3 bases: TGTGCCAGCAGCCCAAGCGCCCGCGGGGGGGCAACAGATACGCAGTATTTT.

This rearrangement joins TRBV25-1 to TRBJ1-5; 8 bases fit TRBD1. Trimming took 2 bases from V and 7 from J; bases not matched to a gene: 1. This CDR3 spans 13 amino acids. CDR1 is MGHDK and CDR2 is SYGVNS in the germline V gene. In DNA, the CDR3 is TGTGCCAGCAGTGAAGGGGACAGGCAGCCCCAGCATTTT. Translation: CASSEGDRQPQHF. Together with reference TRBV25-1 and TRBJ1-5, the CDR3 gives the full variable domain: EADIYQTPRYLVIGTGKKITLECSQTMGHDKMYWYQQDPGMELHLIHYSYGVNSTEKGDLSSESTVSRIRTEHFPLTLESARPSHTSQYLCASSEGDRQPQHFGDGTRLSIL.

J is TRBJ2-5 and V is TRBV11-2; D possibly uses TRBD1 or TRBD2 (5 bases each). CDR1 and CDR2 from the germline V gene are SGHAT and FQNNGV. This CDR3 has 15 amino acids. V was clipped by 1 base and J by 5 bases, with 14 bases between them. In nucleotides, the CDR3 is TGTGCCAGCAGCTTAGCGGTTTTCGGGGCGGAGACCCAGTACTTC. Its protein is CASSLAVFGAETQYF.

This clonotype was seen a single time. The rearrangement joins TRBV9 to TRBJ2-5; perhaps TRBD1 as D (6 bases). The germline V gene has CDR1 SGDLS and CDR2 YYNGEE. Trimming left V 2 bases short and J 5 bases short, with 13 bases between. The CDR3 consists of 14 residues. In DNA, the CDR3 is TGTGCCAGCAGCGTGAACAGGGTCGAGGAGACCCAGTACTTC. Protein sequence: CASSVNRVEETQYF.

The genes are TRBV20-1 and TRBJ2-6; tentatively, D is TRBD1 or TRBD2 (5 bases each). CDR1 is DFQATT and CDR2 is SNEGSKA in the germline V gene (reference sequence). This CDR3 has 15 amino acids. Trimming cost V 6 bases and J 3 bases, with 15 bases left between them. CDR3 protein: CSATGALGGANVLTF. CDR3 bases: TGCAGTGCCACCGGGGCTTTGGGTGGGGCCAACGTCCTGACTTTC.

The chain couples TRBV7-2 to TRBJ2-2, with unresolved D. Germline V gives CDR1 SGHTA, CDR2 FQGNSA. V was trimmed by 6 bases and J by 4 bases, leaving 18 bases between them. The CDR3 totals 16 residues. Written as DNA, the CDR3 is TGTGCCAGCAGTCAAGGCGTAAAGGGCGCCACCGGGGAGCTGTTTTTT. This encodes CASSQGVKGATGELFF.

The V gene is TRBV28, the J gene TRBJ2-7; D might be TRBD1 or TRBD2, each matching 5 bases. V lost 7 bases and J 3 bases, leaving 13 bases between the germline ends. CDR1 and CDR2 from the germline V gene are MDHEN and SYDVKM. The CDR3 sequence is 13 residues long. DNA for the CDR3: TGTGCCAGCATCGTAGGGGACGGCTACGAGCAGTACTTC. Residues: CASIVGDGYEQYF.

The chain joins TRBV29-1 to TRBJ2-5; no clear D gene. V was clipped by 2 bases and J by 2 bases, with 9 bases between them. Germline V CDR1 and CDR2: SQVTM, ANQGSEA. The CDR3 covers 13 residues. CDR3 amino acids: CSVELGFQETQYF. The CDR3, as DNA: TGCAGCGTTGAATTGGGTTTTCAAGAGACCCAGTACTTC. Full variable domain (missing parts from reference TRBV29-1 and TRBJ2-5): SAVISQKPSRDICQRGTSLTIQCQVDSQVTMMFWYRQQPGQSLTLIATANQGSEATYESGFVIDKFPISRPNLTFSTLTVSNMSPEDSSIYLCSVELGFQETQYFGPGTRLLVL.

This chain joins TRBV6-1 and TRBJ2-7, with a weak D call TRBD1 (6 bases). V dropped 4 bases and J dropped 3 bases, with 16 bases sitting between them. Germline V gene data show CDR1 as MNHNS and CDR2 as SASEGT. The CDR3 extends over 15 amino acids. The CDR3 DNA reads as TGTGCCAGCAGTGGACAAACAGGGTGGGTCTACGAGCAGTACTTC. Its translation is CASSGQTGWVYEQYF.

V and J are TRBV7-8 and TRBJ2-7; weak D call: TRBD1 (6 bases). The CDR3 runs 13 residues. The V gene lost 5 bases and the J gene lost 7 bases, with 15 bases spanning the gap. Per germline, CDR1 SGHVS and CDR2 FQNEAQ. The chain's CDR3 is CASSSTTGREQYF. The CDR3 DNA follows: TGTGCCAGCAGCAGCACGACAGGACGGGAGCAGTACTTC.

There are a few counts of this clonotype. The rearrangement links TRBV19 to TRBJ2-3; 10 bases are shared with TRBD2. The V gene end was trimmed by 4 bases and the J gene end by 6 bases; junction bases not matched to a gene: 7. The CDR3 is 15 amino acids. Per germline, CDR1 LNHDA and CDR2 SQIVND (reference sequence). The CDR3 loop reads CASSTSGGAADTQYF. CDR3 coding DNA: TGTGCCAGTAGTACAAGCGGGGGGGCCGCGGATACGCAGTATTTT.

This clonotype was observed many times. The chain is built from TRBV28 and TRBJ1-5; D is unresolved. The V end was cut by 6 bases, the J end by 0 bases, with 12 bases between. The germline gives CDR1 MDHEN, CDR2 SYDVKM. CDR3 length: 15 residues. CDR3 DNA sequence: TGTGCCAGCAGCCCTCCTCCCTATAGCAATCAGCCCCAGCATTTT. Residues: CASSPPPYSNQPQHF.

This clonotype showed up just a few times. The chain has TRBV29-1 and TRBJ2-7; possibly TRBD1 for D (5 bases). Germline CDR1 reads SQVTM; CDR2 reads ANQGSEA. This CDR3 spans 14 amino acids. The V end lost 5 bases, the J end lost 4 bases, and 18 bases lay between the germline ends. The CDR3 DNA is TGCAGCGTTTTTGGACAAGGGTTTTCTTACGAGCAGTACTTC. Residues: CSVFGQGFSYEQYF.

The chain couples TRBV11-2 to TRBJ2-7; TRBD2 agrees at 9 bases. Unmatched junction bases numbered 7, after V lost 5 bases and J lost 2 bases. CDR3 length equals 15 residues. Per the germline V gene, CDR1 is SGHAT and CDR2 is FQNNGV. Here the CDR3 reads CASSQRTSVTYEQYF. The CDR3 DNA reads TGTGCCAGCAGCCAAAGGACTAGCGTGACCTACGAGCAGTACTTC.

This sequence joins TRBV7-2 and TRBJ2-5, with 9 bases fitting TRBD1. This CDR3 is built from 16 residues. The trim removed 5 bases at V and 0 bases at J, leaving 7 bases unmatched. From germline, CDR1 is SGHTA and CDR2 FQGNSA. In DNA form, the CDR3 reads TGTGCCAGCAGCGCCGGGACAGGGATATACCAAGAGACCCAGTACTTC. This translates into CASSAGTGIYQETQYF.

The rearrangement links TRBV25-1 to TRBJ2-3; maybe TRBD1 (6 bases). The CDR3 consists of 14 residues. Germline V gene sequence: CDR1 MGHDK, CDR2 SYGVNS. Trimming stripped 2 bases from V and 6 bases from J, with 12 bases between. CDR3 in amino acids: CASSEPNRVDTQYF. The CDR3 bases are TGTGCCAGCAGTGAACCCAACAGGGTTGATACGCAGTATTTT.

This clonotype turned up a few times. The rearrangement links TRBV12-3 or TRBV12-4 to TRBJ2-2; D possibly corresponds to TRBD1 (6 bases). CDR3 length: 14 residues. The germline V and J ends were trimmed by 8 bases and 3 bases, with 13 bases remaining between them. The CDR3, as DNA: TGTGCCAGCGGTCGGGCAGGGGACACCGGGGAGCTGTTTTTT. As protein: CASGRAGDTGELFF.

This rearrangement joins TRBV6-2 or TRBV6-3 to TRBJ2-7, with D possibly being TRBD1 or TRBD2 (6 bases each). This CDR3 has 16 amino acids. The V end was cut by 4 bases, the J end by 0 bases, with 16 bases between. CDR1 is MNHEY and CDR2 is SVGEGT in the germline V gene. DNA for the CDR3: TGTGCCAGCAGTTCCCCTAGTGGGGGGCCCTCCTACGAGCAGTACTTC. It codes for CASSSPSGGPSYEQYF.

V and J are TRBV15 and TRBJ1-1; D perhaps matches TRBD1 (5 bases). Per the germline V gene, CDR1 is LNHNV and CDR2 is YYDKDF (reference sequence). CDR3 length equals 16 residues. V lost 4 bases and J lost 4, with 19 bases in between. In DNA form, the CDR3 reads TGTGCCACCAGCATTGGGGCAGGAGAAGGGTTCACTGAAGCTTTCTTT. Its protein is CATSIGAGEGFTEAFF.

This clonotype was observed a handful of times. The rearrangement links TRBV10-3 to TRBJ1-5; D ambiguous. The CDR3 consists of 14 residues. The germline V and J ends were trimmed by 3 bases and 5 bases, with 11 bases remaining between them. Germline V lookup: CDR1 ENHRY, CDR2 SYGVKD. The CDR3, as DNA: TGTGCCATCAGTGATGGGTCTAGGGATCAGCCCCAGCATTTT. It translates to CAISDGSRDQPQHF.

The chain uses TRBV5-1 and TRBJ2-7; D remains ambiguous. CDR3 length equals 14 residues. Trimming pared 9 bases from V and 0 bases from J, leaving 16 bases between. Germline CDR1 is SGHRS and CDR2 is YFSETQ. The CDR3 sequence: CANCQELISYEQYF. The CDR3 DNA sequence: TGCGCCAACTGCCAGGAGCTCATCTCCTACGAGCAGTACTTC.

This clonotype was counted many times. The gene calls are TRBV7-2 and TRBJ2-3, with D unclear. CDR3 size: 12 residues. Trimming shortened V by 5 bases and J by 3 bases, and 6 bases separated the two germline ends. The germline V gene encodes CDR1 SGHTA and CDR2 FQGNSA. The CDR3 DNA is TGTGCCAGCAGCGAAGAGACAGATACGCAGTATTTT. The encoded protein is CASSEETDTQYF.

The rearrangement uses TRBV29-1 and TRBJ2-1; D remains ambiguous. Germline lookup yields CDR1 SQVTM and CDR2 ANQGSEA. Between the trimmed V and J ends, which lost 2 bases and 8 bases, there was a span of 4 bases. This CDR3 spans 10 amino acids. The DNA of the CDR3 is TGCAGCGTTGAATCGGATGAGCAGTTCTTC. This encodes CSVESDEQFF.

This clonotype was observed a handful of times. The chain employs TRBV7-2 and TRBJ1-6; tentative D call: TRBD1 (5 bases). Trimming stripped 2 bases from V and 5 bases from J, with 10 bases between. Germline CDR1 SGHTA, CDR2 FQGNSA. The CDR3 has 15 amino acids. The CDR3 nucleotides read TGTGCCAGCAGCTTACTGGGGGGGGATAATTCACCCCTCCACTTT. Its protein is CASSLLGGDNSPLHF. Full variable domain (missing parts from reference TRBV7-2 and TRBJ1-6): GAGVSQSPSNKVTEKGKDVELRCDPISGHTALYWYRQSLGQGLEFLIYFQGNSAPDKSGLPSDRFSAERTGGSVSTLTIQRTQQEDSAVYLCASSLLGGDNSPLHFGNGTRLTVT.

This clonotype has more than one count but fewer than ten. V usage is TRBV6-2 or TRBV6-3 and J usage is TRBJ2-7; 8 bases line up with TRBD1. V trimming: 2 bases; J trimming: 4 bases; junction bases outside the gene matches: 4. The CDR3 is 14 amino acids. Germline V CDR1 and CDR2: MNHEY, SVGEGT. The CDR3 loop is CASSYTDREYEQYF. The CDR3 DNA reads TGTGCCAGCAGTTACACGGACAGGGAATACGAGCAGTACTTC.

The J gene is TRBJ2-5, the V gene TRBV7-9; D possibly corresponds to TRBD2 (5 bases). CDR3 length equals 15 residues. Trimming shortened V by 1 base and J by 7 bases, and 16 bases separated the two germline ends. The germline V gene encodes CDR1 SEHNR and CDR2 FQNEAQ (reference sequence). The CDR3 DNA reads TGTGCCAGCAGCTTAGAGACCTCCAGCGAGGGGACCCAGTACTTC. This gives the protein CASSLETSSEGTQYF. Using reference TRBV7-9 and TRBJ2-5 for the parts outside the CDR3, the full variable domain is DTGVSQNPRHKITKRGQNVTFRCDPISEHNRLYWYRQTLGQGPEFLTYFQNEAQLEKSRLLSDRFSAERPKGSFSTLEIQRTEQGDSAMYLCASSLETSSEGTQYFGPGTRLLVL.

V gene TRBV12-3 or TRBV12-4 combines with J gene TRBJ2-3, with TRBD2 matching 11 bases. V was pared by 5 bases and J by 0 bases, with 4 bases of the junction left unmatched. This CDR3 comprises 16 residues. CDR3 DNA: TGTGCCAGCAGTCTGACTAGCGGGATTAGCACAGATACGCAGTATTTT. This sequence encodes CASSLTSGISTDTQYF.

This clonotype was counted many times. This chain uses TRBV4-1 with TRBJ2-3; the D gene is possibly TRBD2 (6 bases). Germline V lookup: CDR1 MGHRA, CDR2 YSYEKL. This CDR3 has 17 residues. V was cut by 2 bases and J by 0 bases, with 15 bases left in between. CDR3 amino acids: CASSQRSVGGSTDTQYF. The CDR3 DNA sequence: TGCGCCAGCAGCCAACGTTCGGTGGGAGGCAGCACAGATACGCAGTATTTT.

This clonotype showed up many times. The V gene is TRBV12-3 or TRBV12-4, the J gene TRBJ1-5, with 10 bases fitting TRBD1. The CDR3 loop spans 15 amino acids. V shed 6 bases and J 2 bases; nucleotides not matched to a gene: 4. CDR3 bases: TGTGCCAGCAGGCCCGGGACAGGGGGCAATCAGCCCCAGCATTTT. Translated, it gives CASRPGTGGNQPQHF.